These 5 T cell receptor beta chains were all obtained from the same sample, sequenced in a study of spatial heterogeneity in lung cancer. Which antigens these TCRs recognize remains unknown. As to time point: sample taken at primary tumor resection. TCRdb redid the calling of the 5' RACE reads with MiXCR, one entry per CDR3 protein. Here the sample spans 20,000 or so distinct CDR3 sequences, around 6% being singletons. Study-wide findings and caveats: One measure, the expanded intratumoral alpha and beta TCR count, tracked tumor mutation counts.

Here the sequenced sample was lung tumor tissue, taken at surgery. Receptors were obtained from a female donor with early-stage non-small cell lung cancer.

This clonotype appeared many times. The chain uses TRBV7-9 and TRBJ1-5; 8 positions agree with TRBD1. This CDR3 comprises 14 residues. The J segment lost 2 bases and the V segment lost 3 bases, leaving 0 bases of the junction unmatched. Per the germline V gene, CDR1 is SEHNR and CDR2 is FQNEAQ (reference sequence). The CDR3 loop is CASSLTGGNQPQHF. The CDR3 region has the DNA TGTGCCAGCAGCTTGACAGGGGGCAATCAGCCCCAGCATTTT.

This clonotype was detected ten times or more. The chain recombines TRBV7-2 with TRBJ2-3; D is possibly TRBD2 (6 bases). The CDR3 sequence is 16 residues long. Per germline, CDR1 SGHTA and CDR2 FQGNSA. V lost 1 base to trimming and J lost 4 bases, with 15 bases between them. The CDR3 sequence is CASSLVGQGGADTQYF. CDR3 coding DNA: TGTGCCAGCAGCTTAGTGGGCCAGGGAGGTGCAGATACGCAGTATTTT.

This clonotype was detected ten times or more. The chain is built from TRBV4-2 and TRBJ1-5; D gene ambiguous. Germline loops: CDR1 LGHNA, CDR2 YNFKEQ. The V end was cut by 3 bases, the J end by 6 bases, with 9 bases between. The CDR3 spans 13 residues. For the CDR3, the DNA is TGTGCCAGCAGCCAGATAATAGGTCAGCCCCAGCATTTT. Its protein is CASSQIIGQPQHF.

Ten or more counts support this clonotype. The genes are TRBV7-2 and TRBJ1-5; TRBD1 matches 9 bases. Per the germline V gene, CDR1 is SGHTA and CDR2 is FQGNSA. V lost 5 bases and J lost 7; bases outside the gene matches: 12. There are 16 residues in the CDR3. The CDR3: CASSSRDRVRGQPQHF. CDR3 DNA sequence: TGTGCCAGCAGCAGCCGGGACAGGGTGCGCGGGCAGCCCCAGCATTTT.

This clonotype was seen repeatedly, ten times or more. The chain employs TRBV5-1 and TRBJ2-3; D may be TRBD2 (6 bases). CDR1 and CDR2 (germline): SGHRS, YFSETQ. V lost 4 bases and J lost 2, with 8 bases in between. The CDR3 sequence is 13 residues long. In nucleotides, the CDR3 is TGCGCCAGCAGCCTAGCGTCCACAGATACGCAGTATTTT. Its protein product is CASSLASTDTQYF.